The clone carrying this T cell receptor beta chain has a count of ten or more. Its antigen remains unknown. This sample was taken from a study of T cells in Graves' hyperthyroidism and ophthalmopathy. Trimming at V came to 1 base and at J to 5 bases, leaving 1 base not matched to a gene. This CDR3 has 15 amino acids. Germline V gene lookup returns CDR1 MGHRA and CDR2 YSYEKL. General study points: Median prediction lead before ophthalmopathy onset was 6.5 months with the model. Ophthalmopathy and stable hyperthyroidism were told apart by a 13 V-J model.

The investigators amplified TCR beta CDR3 regions from RNA transcripts. First-round RT-PCR targeting the TCR CDR3 was performed with the HTBI primer set. TCRdb redid the calling of the multiplex PCR reads with MiXCR, one entry per CDR3 protein. Here the sample spans hundreds of thousands of distinct CDR3 sequences, over 15% being singletons. In the ophthalmopathy cohort, Clinical Activity Score was at least 3, NOSPECS grade at least 4, and duration under 3 months. Criteria for exclusion of patients were uncontrolled infection, other autoimmune disease, pregnancy or lactation. The sequence came from a woman aged 18-30 years with Graves' ophthalmopathy. V and J are TRBV4-1 and TRBJ2-5; 13 nucleotides line up with TRBD2. Sequenced: blood. The CDR3 here is CASSQGTSGSETQYF. In DNA, the CDR3 is TGCGCCAGCAGCCAAGGGACTAGCGGGAGTGAGACCCAGTACTTC.